One and the same sample provided the 32 T cell receptor beta chains below, sequenced in a study of T-cell reconstitution after alpha-beta-depleted transplantation in children. Unique molecular identifiers tagged the TCRbeta library. Using its own MiXCR run on the PCR reads, TCRdb lists one record per CDR3 protein. Of hundreds of thousands of distinct CDR3 sequences in the sample, approximately 15% were seen once. Sequenced here: PBMCs, mostly from graft donor cells, sampled 360 days after TCRalphabeta/CD19-depleted stem cell transplant. These receptors were collected from a male patient younger than 18 who had a stem cell transplant for acute lymphoblastic leukemia, so the T cells may come from the graft donor.

The chain joins TRBV4-2 to TRBJ2-1, with D maybe TRBD2 (8 bases). This CDR3 contains 15 residues. Germline V gene sequence: CDR1 LGHNA, CDR2 YNFKEQ. Trimming took 1 base from V and 8 from J, leaving 15 bases between them. The CDR3 DNA follows: TGTGCCAGCAGCCAAGTAAGGGGGCGGGGGGATGAGCAGTTCTTC. It encodes CASSQVRGRGDEQFF.

The chain joins TRBV4-2 to TRBJ2-7, with a possible D match to TRBD1 (6 bases). V was shortened by 4 bases and J by 3 bases, with 13 bases between the two germline ends. The germline gives CDR1 LGHNA, CDR2 YNFKEQ. This CDR3 is built from 14 residues. CDR3 region: CASSRHRVGYEQYF. CDR3 in DNA: TGTGCCAGCAGCCGCCACAGGGTTGGCTACGAGCAGTACTTC.

The DNA of the CDR3 is TGTGCCAGCAGCTTGTTACTGGCCGGGAACACCGGGGAGCTGTTTTTT. This encodes CASSLLLAGNTGELFF. V is TRBV5-5 and J is TRBJ2-2, with no clear D. The ends were cut back, 1 base at V and 1 base at J, with 11 bases in the middle. There are 16 residues in the CDR3. The germline CDR1 and CDR2 sequences are SGHKS and YYEKEE (reference sequence).

The genes are TRBV18 and TRBJ2-2; TRBD2 matches 8 bases. The V segment lost 4 bases and the J segment 1 base; nucleotides outside the gene matches: 5. The CDR3 length is 16 residues. Germline CDR1 and CDR2: KGHSH and LQKENI. The CDR3 reads CASSRGAGVNTGELFF. CDR3 DNA sequence: TGTGCCAGCTCACGGGGAGCGGGAGTGAACACCGGGGAGCTGTTTTTT. Drawing the rest from reference TRBV18 and TRBJ2-2, the complete variable domain is NAGVMQNPRHLVRRRGQEARLRCSPMKGHSHVYWYRQLPEEGLKFMVYLQKENIIDESGMPKERFSAEFPKEGPSILRIQQVVRGDSAAYFCASSRGAGVNTGELFFGEGSRLTVL.

This chain uses TRBV29-1 with TRBJ2-1; D is ambiguous. V was pared by 0 bases and J by 6 bases, with 12 bases between. The CDR3 covers 14 residues. Germline CDR1 and CDR2: SQVTM and ANQGSEA. CDR3: CSVEDQGNSNEQFF. CDR3 sequence (DNA): TGCAGCGTTGAAGATCAAGGGAACTCCAATGAGCAGTTCTTC.

The gene calls are TRBV29-1 and TRBJ1-3; D ambiguous. The CDR3 extends over 13 amino acids. V lost 5 bases, J lost 3 bases, and 11 bases lay in between. CDR1 and CDR2 from the germline V gene are SQVTM and ANQGSEA. For the CDR3, the DNA is TGCAGCGTTTTTGCGGGATGTGGAAACACCATATATTTT. Protein: CSVFAGCGNTIYF.

This clonotype has only a few counts. This rearrangement joins TRBV5-1 to TRBJ2-7; no firm D call. Germline lookup yields CDR1 SGHRS and CDR2 YFSETQ. V was cut by 0 bases and J by 6 bases, with 10 bases left in between. This CDR3 is 13 amino acids long. CDR3 amino acids: CASSLEPNSEQYF. The CDR3, as DNA: TGCGCCAGCAGCTTGGAGCCGAACTCCGAGCAGTACTTC.

There are a few counts of this clonotype. The genes are TRBV5-6 and TRBJ2-1, with TRBD1 identical over 12 bases. V shed 7 bases and J 5 bases; nucleotides not matched to a gene: 4. The CDR3 length is 14 residues. CDR1 and CDR2 from the germline V gene are SGHDT and YYEEEE. The CDR3: CASWDRGLDNEQFF. CDR3 nucleotides: TGTGCCAGCTGGGACAGGGGGCTGGACAATGAGCAGTTCTTC.

The sample holds many counts of this clonotype. The rearrangement uses TRBV29-1 and TRBJ2-1, with 8 bases identical to TRBD2. Looked up from germline, CDR1 is SQVTM and CDR2 is ANQGSEA. Losses at the gene ends were 2 bases for V and 6 bases for J; bases not matched to a gene: 6. The CDR3 is 14 amino acids. The CDR3 here is CSVERSSGSNEQFF. DNA for the CDR3: TGCAGCGTTGAACGCTCTAGCGGGTCCAATGAGCAGTTCTTC.

The chain carries TRBV12-3 or TRBV12-4 and TRBJ2-7; TRBD2 might be the D (7 bases). CDR3 length: 15 amino acids. Trimming took 5 bases from V and 2 from J, leaving 16 bases between them. CDR3 in DNA: TGTGCCAGCAGTCCCTATAGGGGGGGCCCCTACGAGCAGTACTTC. It is translated as CASSPYRGGPYEQYF.

This clonotype was counted between two and nine times. This sequence joins TRBV4-1 and TRBJ2-1, with 7 bases identical to TRBD2. With V trimmed by 0 bases and J by 3 bases, 20 bases remained unmatched. Germline CDR1 and CDR2: MGHRA and YSYEKL. The CDR3 sequence is 21 residues long. CDR3 protein: CASSQERTRKLSMRSYNEQFF. CDR3 sequence (DNA): TGCGCCAGCAGCCAAGAGAGGACTAGAAAACTATCCATGCGGAGCTACAATGAGCAGTTCTTC.

The sample holds many counts of this clonotype. This chain connects TRBV4-1 to TRBJ1-3; D may be TRBD1 (6 bases). Trimming took 4 bases from V and 7 from J, leaving 14 bases between them. Germline CDR1 MGHRA, CDR2 YSYEKL. There are 14 residues in the CDR3. As DNA, the CDR3 is TGCGCCAGCAGCCCAATAGGGGGGCCTAACACCATATATTTT. Protein product: CASSPIGGPNTIYF.

This clonotype came up a few times. V usage is TRBV5-1 and J usage is TRBJ1-4; TRBD1 aligns across 8 bases. The ends lost 4 bases at V and 4 bases at J; junction bases unmatched: 6. The V gene's germline CDR1 is SGHRS and CDR2 YFSETQ. This CDR3 is built from 15 residues. Written as DNA, the CDR3 is TGCGCCAGCAGCGCCGGACAGGGTCTTAATGAAAAACTGTTTTTT. It is translated as CASSAGQGLNEKLFF.

This clonotype was observed at least ten times. The chain couples TRBV7-8 to TRBJ2-1; D gene ambiguous. V lost 1 base and J 0 bases, leaving 10 bases between the germline ends. The CDR3 extends over 16 amino acids. The germline V gene encodes CDR1 SGHVS and CDR2 FQNEAQ. The CDR3: CASSLGMESSYNEQFF. The CDR3 coding sequence is TGTGCCAGCAGCTTAGGGATGGAAAGCTCCTACAATGAGCAGTTCTTC.

The rearrangement joins TRBV4-1 to TRBJ2-7; 11 bases map to TRBD2. The CDR3 length is 16 residues. J gave up 2 bases and V 8 bases, and 11 bases lay outside the gene matches. Germline CDR1 is MGHRA and CDR2 is YSYEKL. This CDR3 is CASWGFGTSGAYEQYF. Here the CDR3 DNA reads TGCGCCAGCTGGGGATTCGGGACTAGCGGCGCCTACGAGCAGTACTTC.

This clonotype has more than one count but fewer than ten. The chain joins TRBV20-1 to TRBJ1-5; D unresolved. The CDR3 extends over 13 amino acids. V shed 5 bases and J shed 0 bases, with 8 bases lying between them. Germline loops: CDR1 DFQATT, CDR2 SNEGSKA (reference sequence). CDR3 DNA sequence: TGCAGTGCTGTTCCCGATAGCAATCAGCCCCAGCATTTT. Translated, it gives CSAVPDSNQPQHF.

The J gene is TRBJ2-1, the V gene TRBV13, with TRBD2 matching over 9 bases. There are 15 residues in the CDR3. The trim removed 7 bases at V and 7 bases at J, leaving 11 bases unmatched. The germline V gene encodes CDR1 PRHDT and CDR2 FYEKMQ (reference sequence). The DNA of the CDR3 is TGTGCCAGCACCCGACTGGCGGGAGGGTGGAATGAGCAGTTCTTC. Its protein is CASTRLAGGWNEQFF.

This sequence joins TRBV5-1 and TRBJ1-1; tentative D call: TRBD1 (5 bases). Trimming removed 0 bases at V and 0 bases at J, with 12 bases between. CDR3 size: 16 residues. CDR1 is SGHRS and CDR2 is YFSETQ in the germline V gene. CDR3 loop: CASSLEAGEVNTEAFF. In DNA, the CDR3 is TGCGCCAGCAGCTTGGAAGCGGGGGAGGTGAACACTGAAGCTTTCTTT.

V is TRBV7-7 and J is TRBJ2-2; D is undetermined. Per germline, CDR1 SSHAT and CDR2 FNYEAQ (reference sequence). The CDR3 spans 16 residues. V lost 3 bases and J 6 bases, leaving 17 bases between the germline ends. In DNA form, the CDR3 reads TGTGCCAGCAGCTTCATAGGTCCCGAATCGGCCGGGGAGCTGTTTTTT. Amino acid sequence: CASSFIGPESAGELFF.

This clonotype was counted a few times. The CDR3 spells CSASKREQEDTQYF. CDR3 nucleotides: TGCAGTGCTAGCAAGCGGGAGCAGGAAGATACGCAGTATTTT. The gene calls are TRBV20-1 and TRBJ2-3; 8 bases fit TRBD2. With 3 bases clipped from V and 5 bases from J, the junction kept 7 bases outside the gene matches. The CDR3 has 14 amino acids. Germline CDR1 is DFQATT and CDR2 is SNEGSKA (reference sequence).

The rearrangement uses TRBV4-2 and TRBJ2-5, with 8 bases lining up with TRBD2. The CDR3 is made up of 15 amino acids. Germline V gene lookup returns CDR1 LGHNA and CDR2 YNFKEQ. Trimming cost V 5 bases and J 3 bases; bases outside gene matches: 8. The CDR3 loop is CASSIRLATKETQYF. The CDR3 region has the DNA TGTGCCAGCAGCATTCGACTAGCGACTAAAGAGACCCAGTACTTC.

V gene TRBV7-9 combines with J gene TRBJ1-1; D may be TRBD1 (5 bases). Looked up from germline, CDR1 is SEHNR and CDR2 is FQNEAQ (reference sequence). The CDR3 covers 15 residues. Trimming cost V 5 bases and J 6 bases, with 19 bases left between them. The CDR3 nucleotides read TGTGCCAGCAGCCTCCGTCGTGTAGGGGACGCTGAAGCTTTCTTT. This sequence encodes CASSLRRVGDAEAFF.

This clonotype was found a few times. One end of the junction fails to match germline, which may point to a read error. V is TRBV7-3 and J is TRBJ2-1; TRBD1 matches at 8 bases. Germline V gene sequence: CDR1 SGHTA, CDR2 FQGTGA. The CDR3 consists of 18 residues. In DNA form, the CDR3 reads TGTGCCAGCAGCCTAACAGGGCGAGGACAGGGCAATTACAATGAGCAGTTCTTC. Protein product: CASSLTGRGQGNYNEQFF.

The chain couples TRBV12-3 or TRBV12-4 to TRBJ2-7, with D possibly matching TRBD2 (7 bases). Trimming removed 5 bases from V and 7 bases from J, with 15 bases in between. This CDR3 contains 13 residues. CDR3 sequence: CASSDTQGGEQYF. For the CDR3, the DNA is TGTGCCAGCAGTGATACACAGGGAGGGGAGCAGTACTTC.

This clonotype was detected a few times. The CDR3 DNA reads TGCAGTGGGGGCCGTTCGGGAAGCAGGGCCTACGAGCAGTACTTC. Translation gives CSGGRSGSRAYEQYF. V and J are TRBV20-1 and TRBJ2-7; D might be TRBD1 or TRBD2, each matching 5 bases. Trimming left V 7 bases short and J 2 bases short, with 21 bases between. The CDR3 spans 15 residues. From germline, CDR1 is DFQATT and CDR2 SNEGSKA (reference sequence).

This clonotype was seen more than once but under ten times. The genes are TRBV10-2 and TRBJ2-1; the match to TRBD1 covers 8 bases. The CDR3 consists of 15 residues. J lost 6 bases, V lost 5 bases, and 9 bases had no gene match. Germline assignment: CDR1 WSHSY and CDR2 SAAADI. DNA for the CDR3: TGCGCCAGCAGTTCTCAGACAGGGGCCTCCAATGAGCAGTTCTTC. Residues: CASSSQTGASNEQFF.

This chain links TRBV7-3 with TRBJ2-3, with 11 nucleotides matching TRBD2. The V gene's germline CDR1 is SGHTA and CDR2 FQGTGA. Germline trimming cut 5 bases from V and 7 bases from J; bases unmatched to any gene: 8. This CDR3 is 15 amino acids long. The CDR3 nucleotides are TGTGCCAGCAGCCCAATAGCGGGAGGGCGGAATACGCAGTATTTT. Protein product: CASSPIAGGRNTQYF.

The sample holds many counts of this clonotype. The chain links TRBV5-1 to TRBJ2-2; D is ambiguous. V lost 3 bases and J 4 bases, leaving 7 bases between the germline ends. Per germline, CDR1 SGHRS and CDR2 YFSETQ. CDR3 length: 13 amino acids. Here the CDR3 reads CASSWYITGELFF. The CDR3 nucleotides are TGCGCCAGCAGCTGGTACATCACCGGGGAGCTGTTTTTT.

This clonotype was counted ten times or more. V gene TRBV7-8 combines with J gene TRBJ2-5; the match to TRBD2 covers 8 bases. The CDR3 is made up of 16 amino acids. Looked up from germline, CDR1 is SGHVS and CDR2 is FQNEAQ. V dropped 1 base and J dropped 5; count of bases not matched to a gene: 9. The CDR3 is CASSLVLAGGLETQYF. The CDR3 nucleotides are TGTGCCAGCAGCTTAGTTCTCGCGGGAGGTTTGGAGACCCAGTACTTC.

This clonotype was seen a few times. The chain uses TRBV5-5 and TRBJ2-1, with D perhaps assigned TRBD1 or TRBD2 (5 bases each). The CDR3 sequence is 14 residues long. V was clipped by 7 bases and J by 6 bases, with 17 bases between them. Germline lookup yields CDR1 SGHKS and CDR2 YYEKEE (reference sequence). CDR3: CASSGTGAFNEQFF. In DNA, the CDR3 is TGTGCCAGCTCGGGGACGGGCGCCTTCAATGAGCAGTTCTTC.

Many counts were recorded for this clonotype. This chain links TRBV6-5 with TRBJ2-7; D remains unclear. V was cut by 7 bases and J by 1 base, with 8 bases left in between. The V gene's germline CDR1 is MNHEY and CDR2 SVGAGI. The CDR3 contains 12 residues. CDR3 loop: CASTDTSYEQYF. For the CDR3, the DNA is TGTGCCAGCACTGACACATCCTACGAGCAGTACTTC.

The chain joins TRBV7-3 to TRBJ2-1; D ambiguous. Germline V gene sequence: CDR1 SGHTA, CDR2 FQGTGA. The CDR3 extends over 16 amino acids. Trimming took 2 bases from V and 3 from J, leaving 14 bases between them. CDR3 DNA sequence: TGTGCCAGCAGCTTACAAGGAACTGTTCTCTACAATGAGCAGTTCTTC. It is translated as CASSLQGTVLYNEQFF.